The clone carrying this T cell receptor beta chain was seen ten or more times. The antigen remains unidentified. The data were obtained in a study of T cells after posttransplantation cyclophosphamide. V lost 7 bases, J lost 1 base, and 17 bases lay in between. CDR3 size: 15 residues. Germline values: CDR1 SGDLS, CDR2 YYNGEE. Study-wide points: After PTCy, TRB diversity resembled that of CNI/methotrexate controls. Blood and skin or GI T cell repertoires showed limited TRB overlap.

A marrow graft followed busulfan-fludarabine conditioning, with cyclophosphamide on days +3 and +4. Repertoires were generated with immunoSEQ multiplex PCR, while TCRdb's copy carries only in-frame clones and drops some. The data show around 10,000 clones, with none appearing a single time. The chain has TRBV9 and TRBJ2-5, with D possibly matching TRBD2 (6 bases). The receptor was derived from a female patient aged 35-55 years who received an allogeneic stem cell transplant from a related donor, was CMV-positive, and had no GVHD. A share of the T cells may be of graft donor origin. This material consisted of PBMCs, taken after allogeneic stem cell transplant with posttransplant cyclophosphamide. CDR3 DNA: TGTGCCAGCGGAGGACAAATCGGGGGCCAAGAGACCCAGTACTTC. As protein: CASGGQIGGQETQYF. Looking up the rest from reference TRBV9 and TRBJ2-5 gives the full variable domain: DSGVTQTPKHLITATGQRVTLRCSPRSGDLSVYWYQQSLDQGLQFLIQYYNGEERAKGNILERFSAQQFPDLHSELNLSSLELGDSALYFCASGGQIGGQETQYFGPGTRLLVL.